These T cell receptor beta chains were read from a single sample in a study of T cell repertoires in cytomegalovirus infection. TCRdb re-called the reads with MiXCR, one entry per CDR3 protein. The repertoire consists of hundreds of thousands of distinct CDR3 sequences, with less than 25% occurring once and the leading ten covering approximately 8.2%. Sequenced material: CD8+ T cells from PBMCs. These receptors were collected from a human donor in good health (CMV status not recorded). Some clones in this sample may be carry-over from other donors' samples. The CDR3 runs from the conserved cysteine through the conserved F or W. Fields, in order: J gene, clone size, D gene, V gene, CDR3 DNA, CDR3 protein. A D gene is named only where the DNA matches it firmly. Some rows have no size entry. The others give once, few or many, or a class for an expanded clone.

TRBJ2-5	-	TRBD2	TRBV7-9	TGTGCCAGCAGCCCGTTAGCGGGTGAGGAAGAGACCCAGTACTTC	CASSPLAGEEETQYF
TRBJ2-1	-	TRBD1	TRBV15	TGTGCCACCAGCAGGATACAGGGGGCGGATGAGCAGTTCTTC	CATSRIQGADEQFF
TRBJ1-2	-	-	TRBV6-5	TGTGCCAGCAGCCCACATACAAGGGAGAACTATGGCTACACCTTC	CASSPHTRENYGYTF
TRBJ1-5	-	-	TRBV28	TGTGCCAGCAGTTTATGGGGGTTGGGGGATCAGCCCCAGCATTTT	CASSLWGLGDQPQHF
TRBJ1-1	few	-	TRBV20-1	TGCAGTGCTCCCCAGCCTGAAGCTTTCTTT	CSAPQPEAFF
TRBJ2-7	many	-	TRBV7-6	TGTGCCAGCAGCGCCGGGGAGCCCTACGAGCAGTACTTC	CASSAGEPYEQYF
TRBJ2-6	-	-	TRBV7-9	TGTGCCAGCAGCTCCGAATACTCTGGGGCCAACGTCCTGACTTTC	CASSSEYSGANVLTF
TRBJ1-4	-	-	TRBV4-1	TGCGCCAGCAGCCATGTGACTGGAGTCTTTAATGAAAAACTGTTTTTT	CASSHVTGVFNEKLFF
TRBJ2-7	few	TRBD2	TRBV6-6	TGTGCCAGCAGTTATCTAGCGGGGGGCGCCGCGGACGAGCAGTACTTC	CASSYLAGGAADEQYF
TRBJ1-5	-	-	TRBV20-1	TGCAGTGCTCCGTACAGGGAGGGAAATCAGCCCCAGCATTTT	CSAPYREGNQPQHF
TRBJ2-2	few	TRBD1	TRBV7-9	TGTGCCAGCAGCGAGACAGGGGGCCCGAACACCGGGGAGCTGTTTTTT	CASSETGGPNTGELFF
TRBJ1-6	many	-	TRBV7-6	TGTGCCAGCAGCTTAGCGCATTCCAATCCCAATTCACCCCTCCACTTT	CASSLAHSNPNSPLHF
TRBJ1-1	few	-	TRBV10-1	TGCGCCAGCAGTATCCGGAGGCAGATGAACACTGAAGCTTTCTTT	CASSIRRQMNTEAFF
TRBJ2-5	many	TRBD2	TRBV7-8	TGTGCCAGCAGCTTAGCGCCGGCTAGCGGGGGGGAGACCCAGTACTTC	CASSLAPASGGETQYF
TRBJ2-4	-	-	TRBV20-1	TGCAGTGCTAGTCCAGGGGACACCAAAAACATTCAGTACTTC	CSASPGDTKNIQYF
TRBJ1-1	-	-	TRBV7-2	TGTGCCAGCAGCTTAGTATCCGGGTACGCTGAAGCTTTCTTT	CASSLVSGYAEAFF
TRBJ2-4	-	-	TRBV28	TGTGCCAGCAGTTTAGGGGGGGCCTGGGCAAACATTCAGTACTTC	CASSLGGAWANIQYF
TRBJ2-1	many	TRBD2	TRBV12-3/TRBV12-4	TGTGCCAGCAGTTTAGTAGCGGGGCCTTACAATGAGCAGTTCTTC	CASSLVAGPYNEQFF
TRBJ1-6	-	-	TRBV20-1	TGCAGTGCTAGACCCTCGGGAATCTATAATTCACCCCTCCACTTT	CSARPSGIYNSPLHF
TRBJ2-2	few	TRBD1	TRBV2	TGTGCCAGCAGTGAAGCGCGGGGACAGGACACCGGGGAGCTGTTTTTT	CASSEARGQDTGELFF
TRBJ1-1	-	TRBD1	TRBV7-9	TGTGCCAGCAGCAAGGACAGGGAGGGAGCTTTCTTT	CASSKDREGAFF
TRBJ2-3	many	TRBD2	TRBV7-8	TGTGCCAGCAGCTTAGGGGTACTAGCGGGGGGCACAGATACGCAGTATTTT	CASSLGVLAGGTDTQYF
TRBJ1-2	-	TRBD1	TRBV4-1	TGCGCCAGCAGCCAAGATGGGCAGGGGGGGAACTATGGCTACACCTTC	CASSQDGQGGNYGYTF
TRBJ2-5	many	-	TRBV28	TGTGCCAGCAGTTTGGGGTCTGGGGTGACCCAGTACTTC	CASSLGSGVTQYF
TRBJ2-1	few	-	TRBV4-1	TGCGCCAGCAGCCAAGCAGACAGAAGGTCCTACAATGAGCAGTTCTTC	CASSQADRRSYNEQFF
TRBJ2-7	few	-	TRBV4-1	TGCGCCAGCAGCCAAGCAAAGGGCTACGAGCAGTACTTC	CASSQAKGYEQYF
TRBJ2-5	-	-	TRBV20-1	TGCAGTGCTAGAGTTGGGGACACACCGGGGGAGACCCAGTACTTC	CSARVGDTPGETQYF
TRBJ2-6	-	TRBD2	TRBV10-3	TGTGCCATCAGGGGGACTAGCGGGGGATCTGGGGCCAACGTCCTGACTTTC	CAIRGTSGGSGANVLTF
TRBJ2-1	-	-	TRBV5-8	TGTGCCAGCAGCTTGCTCGCGTCAGGGTACAATGAGCAGTTCTTC	CASSLLASGYNEQFF
TRBJ1-1	many	-	TRBV7-8	TGTGCCAGCAGCCCCTTATGGTTGGAGAACACTGAAGCTTTCTTT	CASSPLWLENTEAFF
TRBJ2-3	many	TRBD1	TRBV7-2	TGTGCCAGCAGCTTAAACAGGGGGCCCACAGATACGCAGTATTTT	CASSLNRGPTDTQYF
TRBJ2-2	-	-	TRBV7-9	TGTGCCAGCAGCTTAACGGTTGGGGTTACCGGGGAGCTGTTTTTT	CASSLTVGVTGELFF
TRBJ1-2	-	-	TRBV25-1	TGTGCCAGCAGTGAATCTACAGGATATGGCTACACCTTC	CASSESTGYGYTF
TRBJ1-1	many	-	TRBV11-1	TGTGCCAGCAGCTTAGGGACACACGGAGAAGCTTTCTTT	CASSLGTHGEAFF
TRBJ2-7	-	-	TRBV5-5	TGTGCCAGCAGTCTTGAGTCCGACGGGTCCTACGAGCAGTACTTC	CASSLESDGSYEQYF
TRBJ2-2	-	-	TRBV6-2/TRBV6-3	TGTGCCAGCAGTTATACACGGCAGAACACCGGGGAGCTGTTTTTT	CASSYTRQNTGELFF
TRBJ2-7	-	TRBD1	TRBV20-1	TGCAGTGCAAAAGGACCCAGGGGGCGCGAGCAGTACTTC	CSAKGPRGREQYF
TRBJ1-1	few	-	TRBV10-1	TGCGCCAGCAGCGGGGATATGAACACTGAAGCTTTCTTT	CASSGDMNTEAFF
TRBJ2-2	-	-	TRBV23-1	TGCGCCCACCATCGGGACAAGAACACCGGGGAGCTGTTTTTT	CAHHRDKNTGELFF